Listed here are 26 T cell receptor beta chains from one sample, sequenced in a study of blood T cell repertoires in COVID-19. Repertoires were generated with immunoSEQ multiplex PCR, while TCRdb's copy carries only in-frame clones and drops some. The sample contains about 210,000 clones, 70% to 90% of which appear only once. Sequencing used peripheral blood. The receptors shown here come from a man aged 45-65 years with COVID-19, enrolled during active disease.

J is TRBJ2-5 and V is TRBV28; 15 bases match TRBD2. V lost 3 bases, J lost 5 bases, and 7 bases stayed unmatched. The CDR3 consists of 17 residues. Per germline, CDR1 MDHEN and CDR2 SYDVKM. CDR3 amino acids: CASSLRTSGGARETQYF. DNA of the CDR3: TGTGCCAGCAGTTTGCGGACTAGCGGGGGGGCCCGTGAGACCCAGTACTTC. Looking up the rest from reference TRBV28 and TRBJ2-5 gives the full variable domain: DVKVTQSSRYLVKRTGEKVFLECVQDMDHENMFWYRQDPGLGLRLIYFSYDVKMKEKGDIPEGYSVSREKKERFSLILESASTNQTSMYLCASSLRTSGGARETQYFGPGTRLLVL.

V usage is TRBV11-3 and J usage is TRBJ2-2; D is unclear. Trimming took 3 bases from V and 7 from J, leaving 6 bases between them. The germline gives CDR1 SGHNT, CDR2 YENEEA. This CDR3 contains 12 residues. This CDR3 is CASSFQFGELFF. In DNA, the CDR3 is TGTGCCAGCAGCTTCCAATTCGGGGAGCTGTTTTTT.

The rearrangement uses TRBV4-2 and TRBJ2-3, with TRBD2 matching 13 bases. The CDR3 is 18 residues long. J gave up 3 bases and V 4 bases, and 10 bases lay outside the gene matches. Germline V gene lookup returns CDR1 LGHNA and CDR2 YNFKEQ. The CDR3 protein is CASSPTSGGVLGTDTQYF. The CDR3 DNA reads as TGTGCCAGCAGCCCTACTAGCGGGGGGGTCCTAGGGACAGATACGCAGTATTTT.

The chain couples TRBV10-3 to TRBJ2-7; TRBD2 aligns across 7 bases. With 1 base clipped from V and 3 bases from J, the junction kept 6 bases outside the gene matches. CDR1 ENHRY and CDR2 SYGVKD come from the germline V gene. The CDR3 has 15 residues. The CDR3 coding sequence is TGTGCCATCAGTGAGTTCGCGGGGGTAGACTACGAGCAGTACTTC. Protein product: CAISEFAGVDYEQYF.

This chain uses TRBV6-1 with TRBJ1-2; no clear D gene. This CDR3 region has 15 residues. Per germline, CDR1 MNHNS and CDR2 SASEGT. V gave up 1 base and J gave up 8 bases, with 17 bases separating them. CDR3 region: CASSEVLRFAKGYTF. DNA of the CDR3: TGTGCCAGCAGTGAAGTCCTGCGGTTCGCTAAGGGCTACACCTTC.

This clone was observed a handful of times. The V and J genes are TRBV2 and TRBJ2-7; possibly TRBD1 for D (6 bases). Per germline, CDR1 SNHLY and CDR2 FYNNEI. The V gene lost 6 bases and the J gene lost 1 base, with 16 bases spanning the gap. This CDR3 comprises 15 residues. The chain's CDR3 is CASSGTTPPSYEQYF. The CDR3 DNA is TGTGCCAGCAGCGGGACAACACCTCCTTCCTACGAGCAGTACTTC.

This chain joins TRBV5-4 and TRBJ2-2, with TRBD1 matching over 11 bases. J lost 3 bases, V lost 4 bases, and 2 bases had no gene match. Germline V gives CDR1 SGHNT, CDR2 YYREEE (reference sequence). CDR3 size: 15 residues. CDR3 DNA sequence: TGTGCCAGCAGCCGGGACAGGGGGGACACCGGGGAGCTGTTTTTT. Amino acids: CASSRDRGDTGELFF.

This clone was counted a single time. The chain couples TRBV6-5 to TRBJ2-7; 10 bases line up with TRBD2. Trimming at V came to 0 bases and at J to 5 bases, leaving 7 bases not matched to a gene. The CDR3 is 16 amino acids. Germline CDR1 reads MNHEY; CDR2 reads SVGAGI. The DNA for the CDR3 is TGTGCCAGCAGTTACTCGGCGAGCGGGGGGGTCCACGAGCAGTACTTC. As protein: CASSYSASGGVHEQYF.

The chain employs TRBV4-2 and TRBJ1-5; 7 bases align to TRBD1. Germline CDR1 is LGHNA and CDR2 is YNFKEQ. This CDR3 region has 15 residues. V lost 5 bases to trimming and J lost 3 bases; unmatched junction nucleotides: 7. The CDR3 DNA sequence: TGTGCCAGCAGCTCACAGGGGCAGAACAATCAGCCCCAGCATTTT. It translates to CASSSQGQNNQPQHF.

CDR3 DNA sequence: TGTGCCAGCAGCTGGACCCAGGGGGATATACAAGAGACCCAGTACTTC. Encoded protein: CASSWTQGDIQETQYF. The chain couples TRBV13 to TRBJ2-5; 7 nucleotides match TRBD1. Germline lookup yields CDR1 PRHDT and CDR2 FYEKMQ (reference sequence). V lost 4 bases to trimming and J lost 2 bases; unmatched junction nucleotides: 10. The CDR3 has 16 residues.

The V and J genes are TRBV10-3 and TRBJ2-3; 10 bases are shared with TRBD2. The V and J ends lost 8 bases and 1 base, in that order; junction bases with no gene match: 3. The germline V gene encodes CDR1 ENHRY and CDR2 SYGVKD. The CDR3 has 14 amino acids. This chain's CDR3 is CAIRTSGGTDTQYF. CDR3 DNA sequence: TGTGCCATCCGGACTAGCGGTGGCACAGATACGCAGTATTTT.

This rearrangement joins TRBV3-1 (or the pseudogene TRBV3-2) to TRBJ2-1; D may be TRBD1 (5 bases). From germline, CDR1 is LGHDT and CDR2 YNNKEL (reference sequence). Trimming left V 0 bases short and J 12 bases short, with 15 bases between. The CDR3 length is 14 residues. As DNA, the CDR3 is TGTGCCAGCAGCCAAGATTGGCAGGGCGGAAGGCAGTTCTTC. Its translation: CASSQDWQGGRQFF.

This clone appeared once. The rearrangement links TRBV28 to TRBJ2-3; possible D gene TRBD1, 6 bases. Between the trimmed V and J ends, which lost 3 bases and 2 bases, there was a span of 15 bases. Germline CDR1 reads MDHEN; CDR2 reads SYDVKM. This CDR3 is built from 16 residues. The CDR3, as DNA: TGTGCCAGCAGTTTCGAGGACAGATTCTTCACAGATACGCAGTATTTT. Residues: CASSFEDRFFTDTQYF.

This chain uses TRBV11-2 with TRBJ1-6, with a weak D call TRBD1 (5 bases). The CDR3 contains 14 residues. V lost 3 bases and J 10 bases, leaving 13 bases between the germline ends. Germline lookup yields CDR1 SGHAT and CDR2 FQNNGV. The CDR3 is CASSFGGAQSPLHF. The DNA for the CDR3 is TGTGCCAGCAGCTTTGGAGGGGCCCAGTCACCCCTCCACTTT.

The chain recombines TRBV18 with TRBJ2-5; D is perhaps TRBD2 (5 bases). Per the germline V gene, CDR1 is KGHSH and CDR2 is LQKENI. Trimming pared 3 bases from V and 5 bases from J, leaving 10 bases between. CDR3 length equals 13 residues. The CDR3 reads CASSPPGGETQYF. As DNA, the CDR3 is TGTGCCAGCTCACCTCCCGGCGGGGAGACCCAGTACTTC.

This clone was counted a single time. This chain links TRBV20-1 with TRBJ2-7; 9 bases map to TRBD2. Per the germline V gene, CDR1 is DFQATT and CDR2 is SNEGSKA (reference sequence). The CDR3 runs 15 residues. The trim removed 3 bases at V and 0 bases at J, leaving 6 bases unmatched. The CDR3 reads CSASLRGGPSYEQYF. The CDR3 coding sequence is TGCAGTGCTAGTCTGCGGGGGGGCCCCTCCTACGAGCAGTACTTC.

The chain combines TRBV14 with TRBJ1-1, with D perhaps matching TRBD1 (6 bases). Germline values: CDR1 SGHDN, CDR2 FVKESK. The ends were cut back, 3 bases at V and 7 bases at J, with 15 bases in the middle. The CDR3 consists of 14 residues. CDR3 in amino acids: CASSHLGGGVEAFF. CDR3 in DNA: TGTGCCAGCAGCCATTTAGGAGGGGGGGTTGAAGCTTTCTTT.

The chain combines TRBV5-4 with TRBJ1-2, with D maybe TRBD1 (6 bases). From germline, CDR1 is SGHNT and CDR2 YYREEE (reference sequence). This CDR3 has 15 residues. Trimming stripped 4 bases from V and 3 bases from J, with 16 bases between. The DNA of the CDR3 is TGTGCCAGCAGCCCTAGGGGGGGGGCCGACTATGGCTACACCTTC. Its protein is CASSPRGGADYGYTF.

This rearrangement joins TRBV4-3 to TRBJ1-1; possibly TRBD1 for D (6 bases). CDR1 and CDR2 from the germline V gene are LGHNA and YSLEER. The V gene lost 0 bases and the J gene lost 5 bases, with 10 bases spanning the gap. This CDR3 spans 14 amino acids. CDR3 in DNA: TGCGCCAGCAGCCAAGAGAGCAGGGGTACTGAAGCTTTCTTT. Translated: CASSQESRGTEAFF.

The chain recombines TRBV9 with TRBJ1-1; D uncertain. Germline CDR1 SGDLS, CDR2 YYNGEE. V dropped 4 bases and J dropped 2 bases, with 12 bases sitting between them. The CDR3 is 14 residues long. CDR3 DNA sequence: TGTGCCAGCAGCCCCGGGATTTCCAACACTGAAGCTTTCTTT. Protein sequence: CASSPGISNTEAFF.

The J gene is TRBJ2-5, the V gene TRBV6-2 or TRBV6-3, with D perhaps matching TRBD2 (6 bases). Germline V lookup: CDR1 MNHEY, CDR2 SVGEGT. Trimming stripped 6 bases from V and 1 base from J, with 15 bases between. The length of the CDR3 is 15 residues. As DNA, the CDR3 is TGTGCCAGCAGCCGCATGGCGGGACCCCAAGAGACCCAGTACTTC. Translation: CASSRMAGPQETQYF.

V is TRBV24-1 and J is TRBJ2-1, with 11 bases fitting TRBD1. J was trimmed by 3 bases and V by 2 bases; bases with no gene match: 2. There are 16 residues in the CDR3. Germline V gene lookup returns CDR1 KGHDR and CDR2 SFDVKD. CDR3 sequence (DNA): TGTGCCACCAGTGATTCGGGACAGGGGGACTACAATGAGCAGTTCTTC. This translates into CATSDSGQGDYNEQFF.

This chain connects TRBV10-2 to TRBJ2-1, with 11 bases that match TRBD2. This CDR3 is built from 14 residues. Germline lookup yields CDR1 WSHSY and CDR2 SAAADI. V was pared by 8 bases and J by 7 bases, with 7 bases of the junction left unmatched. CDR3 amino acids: CASQIAGGQNEQFF. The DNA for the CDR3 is TGCGCCAGCCAAATAGCGGGGGGGCAGAATGAGCAGTTCTTC.

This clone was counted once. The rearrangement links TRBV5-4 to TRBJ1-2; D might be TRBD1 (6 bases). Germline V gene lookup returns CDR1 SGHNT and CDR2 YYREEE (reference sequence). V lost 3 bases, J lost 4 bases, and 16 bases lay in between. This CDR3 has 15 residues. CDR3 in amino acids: CASSSRMTGTYGYTF. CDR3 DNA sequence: TGTGCCAGCAGCTCCAGGATGACAGGAACCTATGGCTACACCTTC.

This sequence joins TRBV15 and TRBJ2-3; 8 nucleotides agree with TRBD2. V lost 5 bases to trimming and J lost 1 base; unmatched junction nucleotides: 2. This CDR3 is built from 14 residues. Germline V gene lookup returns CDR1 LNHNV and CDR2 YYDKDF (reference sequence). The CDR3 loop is CATSRGGRTDTQYF. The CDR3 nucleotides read TGTGCCACCAGCCGGGGGGGGCGCACAGATACGCAGTATTTT. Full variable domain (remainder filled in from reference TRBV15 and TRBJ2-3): DAMVIQNPRYQVTQFGKPVTLSCSQTLNHNVMYWYQQKSSQAPKLLFHYYDKDFNNEADTPDNFQSRRPNTSFCFLDIRSPGLGDTAMYLCATSRGGRTDTQYFGPGTRLTVL.

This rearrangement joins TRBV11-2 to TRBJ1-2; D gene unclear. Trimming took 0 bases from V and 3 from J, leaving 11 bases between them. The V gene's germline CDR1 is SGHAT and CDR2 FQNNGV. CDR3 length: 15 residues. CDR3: CASSLDSGVDYGYTF. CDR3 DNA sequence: TGTGCCAGCAGCTTAGATTCCGGGGTTGACTATGGCTACACCTTC.